What follows are 6 T cell receptor beta chains derived from one specimen sequenced in a study of TIL therapy for anti-PD-1-resistant metastatic lung cancer. Specified time point: pre-treatment sample, taken before nivolumab and TIL therapy. Most excised metastases sampled were pleural nodules or supraclavicular lymph nodes. The immunoSEQ assay was v3. Profiling relied on immunoSEQ multiplex PCR, and the TCRdb table lists in-frame clones only, not all of them. The sample holds approximately 23,000 clones, roughly two thirds seen once. Material: tumor tissue, obtained at baseline. The receptors derive from a woman between 25 and 80 years old with non-small cell lung cancer.

The gene calls are TRBV30 and TRBJ1-1; D uncertain. The CDR3 totals 15 residues. The germline V gene has CDR1 GTSNPN and CDR2 SVGIG (reference sequence). Trimming removed 1 base at V and 2 bases at J, with 14 bases between. The CDR3 coding sequence is TGTGCCTGGAGTGGAGCCAGTCAGCGCAACACTGAAGCTTTCTTT. It specifies CAWSGASQRNTEAFF.

This chain joins TRBV10-2 and TRBJ2-5, with D perhaps TRBD2 (5 bases). V shed 0 bases and J shed 2 bases, with 10 bases lying between them. The germline gives CDR1 WSHSY, CDR2 SAAADI. The CDR3 covers 15 residues. The CDR3 DNA reads as TGCGCCAGCAGTGAGTCGAGGGCCGTTCAAGAGACCCAGTACTTC. Translated: CASSESRAVQETQYF.

The chain carries TRBV28 and TRBJ2-2, with 7 bases identical to TRBD1. V was pared by 6 bases and J by 2 bases, with 6 bases of the junction left unmatched. The CDR3 has 15 residues. Germline CDR1 is MDHEN and CDR2 is SYDVKM. CDR3 sequence (DNA): TGTGCCAGCAGACCACAGGGGTTTAACACCGGGGAGCTGTTTTTT. This translates into CASRPQGFNTGELFF.

This clone was recorded a few times. The gene calls are TRBV18 and TRBJ2-2, with no clear D. Trimming removed 0 bases from V and 1 base from J, with 12 bases in between. This CDR3 is built from 17 residues. The V gene's germline CDR1 is KGHSH and CDR2 LQKENI. Here the CDR3 reads CASSPPGNGLNTGELFF. CDR3 DNA: TGTGCCAGCTCACCACCGGGCAACGGTCTGAACACCGGGGAGCTGTTTTTT. Variable domain in full (rest from reference TRBV18 and TRBJ2-2): NAGVMQNPRHLVRRRGQEARLRCSPMKGHSHVYWYRQLPEEGLKFMVYLQKENIIDESGMPKERFSAEFPKEGPSILRIQQVVRGDSAAYFCASSPPGNGLNTGELFFGEGSRLTVL.

This chain connects TRBV11-2 to TRBJ2-7; D might be TRBD1 (6 bases). Deletions cut 6 bases from V and 2 bases from J, with 8 bases between. Germline lookup yields CDR1 SGHAT and CDR2 FQNNGV. The CDR3 totals 12 residues. The CDR3 DNA follows: TGTGCCAGCAGAGCAGGGGCCTACGAGCAGTACTTC. It encodes CASRAGAYEQYF.

The chain has TRBV30 and TRBJ1-2; 8 nucleotides align to TRBD1. The CDR3 is 13 residues long. J was trimmed by 6 bases and V by 2 bases; bases with no gene match: 5. The germline V gene encodes CDR1 GTSNPN and CDR2 SVGIG (reference sequence). CDR3 amino acids: CAWSQQGANGYTF. DNA of the CDR3: TGTGCCTGGAGTCAGCAGGGGGCGAATGGCTACACCTTC.